This T cell receptor (beta chain) stems from a study of regulatory T cells in long-lasting Graves disease. In building TCR beta libraries, iRepertoire HTBI primers were used together with Arm-PCR of CDR3 regions. In the original processing: Segment identification across samples yielded 60 or so TRBV and fewer than 15 TRBJ segments. TCRdb re-analysed the multiplex PCR reads in MiXCR, keeping a single row per CDR3 protein. What appears here as the V and J calls and clone size reflects TCRdb's work, not the paper's. The sample holds some 500,000 distinct CDR3 sequences, roughly 16% seen once. Time point: newly diagnosed GD, antithyroid drugs for less than 3 months. With RNA extracted from PBMCs as input, the TCR library was made. Peripheral blood, roughly 8.8 milliliters of it, was drawn into EDTA tubes. Overall study findings and caveats: There were preferences for TRBV28, TRBJ1-2 and TRBJ2-5 in persistent disease.

CDR1 is MNHEY and CDR2 is SMNVEV in the germline V gene (reference sequence). The CDR3 totals 14 residues. V was pared by 5 bases and J by 2 bases, with 4 bases of the junction left unmatched. This clonotype showed up many times. The antigen is unknown. The same data also contributed to another study, on T cells in Graves' hyperthyroidism and ophthalmopathy. That work states: Blood also contained most expanded thyroid clonotypes above 0.001.

The clonotype originates from a middle-aged woman with Graves disease. This material consisted of peripheral blood mononuclear cells (PBMCs), taken at new diagnosis, from a patient treated with antithyroid drugs. The V call is TRBV27, the J call TRBJ2-7, with 9 bases identical to TRBD1. The CDR3 reads CASSQRTGAYEQYF. The CDR3 DNA reads as TGTGCCAGCAGTCAGAGGACAGGGGCCTACGAGCAGTACTTC.